The sample holds a few counts of the clone carrying this T cell receptor (beta chain). This record comes from a study of cytomegalovirus exposure and HLA in healthy donors. PCR amplification relied on 60 Vbeta primers (plus 13 Jbeta primers). Repertoires were generated with immunoSEQ multiplex PCR, while TCRdb's copy carries only in-frame clones and drops some. The sample records 150,000 to 200,000 clones, roughly 87% being singletons. Germline-derived CDR1 and CDR2 are SGDLS and YYNGEE. V lost 4 bases and J lost 0, with 11 bases in between. The CDR3 totals 14 residues. This chain connects TRBV9 to TRBJ2-7; D ambiguous. Sequencing was done on a sample of PBMCs. This sequence was found in a girl under three years old in good health and CMV-seronegative. Here the CDR3 reads CASSPYIFSYEQYF. In nucleotides, the CDR3 is TGTGCCAGCAGCCCGTACATTTTCTCCTACGAGCAGTACTTC. The variable domain in full, with the rest retrieved from reference TRBV9 and TRBJ2-7, is DSGVTQTPKHLITATGQRVTLRCSPRSGDLSVYWYQQSLDQGLQFLIQYYNGEERAKGNILERFSAQQFPDLHSELNLSSLELGDSALYFCASSPYIFSYEQYFGPGTRLTVT.